The sequence of this TCR beta chain was determined in a study of regulatory dendritic cells for organ transplantation. The CDR3 has 15 amino acids. The V and J ends lost 0 bases and 4 bases, in that order; junction bases with no gene match: 5. Germline CDR1 reads MGHRA; CDR2 reads YSYEKL. Measured with immunoSEQ multiplex PCR; TCRdb has only the in-frame clones, and not every one. The profile shows roughly 30,000 clones, approximately 86% of them singletons. The TCR was taken from a human donor in good health. The sample consisted of naive CD8+ T cells from blood. Regarding subset: CD45RA+ naive T cells. The chain uses TRBV4-1 and TRBJ1-2, with TRBD1 identical over 7 bases. DNA for the CDR3: TGCGCCAGCAGCCAAGAAACAGGGGCGATCTATGGCTACACCTTC. Its protein is CASSQETGAIYGYTF.